A single sample is the source of the 7 T cell receptor beta chains below, sequenced in a study of long-term antiretroviral therapy in people with HIV. With survey level as its setting, the immunoSEQ assay was v3.0. The assay was immunoSEQ multiplex PCR, and TCRdb's table has in-frame clones only and misses some. The repertoire holds about 27,000 clones, with approximately 81% as singletons. The sample in question was unsorted PBMCs, obtained 3 years after starting antiretroviral therapy. All receptors derive from a middle-aged man with HIV.

The rearrangement uses TRBV27 and TRBJ1-1, with 10 bases fitting TRBD1. V trimming: 4 bases; J trimming: 4 bases; junction bases outside the gene matches: 3. Per the germline V gene, CDR1 is MNHEY and CDR2 is SMNVEV (reference sequence). This CDR3 has 14 residues. CDR3 sequence: CASSYGTGATEAFF. DNA of the CDR3: TGTGCCAGCAGTTATGGGACAGGGGCCACTGAAGCTTTCTTT.

This clone was observed once. The genes are TRBV28 and TRBJ1-4; weak D call: TRBD1 (6 bases). This CDR3 has 19 residues. V lost 6 bases, J lost 0 bases, and 23 bases lay in between. Germline CDR1 MDHEN, CDR2 SYDVKM. The CDR3 nucleotides read TGTGCCAGCAGCCTACAGGGAGCCTTACAACTCGCAACTAATGAAAAACTGTTTTTT. Amino acids: CASSLQGALQLATNEKLFF.

This chain links TRBV29-1 with TRBJ2-7, with D tentatively TRBD1 (5 bases). Germline loops: CDR1 SQVTM, CDR2 ANQGSEA. Trimming pared 5 bases from V and 0 bases from J, leaving 8 bases between. The length of the CDR3 is 12 residues. The CDR3, as DNA: TGCAGCGTTAACAGGAACTCCTACGAGCAGTACTTC. This codes for CSVNRNSYEQYF.

The genes are TRBV25-1 and TRBJ2-3; D not certain. Germline CDR1 and CDR2: MGHDK and SYGVNS. Trimming took 4 bases from V and 0 from J, leaving 11 bases between them. The CDR3 covers 15 residues. The CDR3 sequence is CASSARFLSTDTQYF. CDR3 coding DNA: TGTGCCAGCAGTGCCAGATTCCTTAGCACAGATACGCAGTATTTT. The full variable domain, its missing parts supplied by reference TRBV25-1 and TRBJ2-3, is EADIYQTPRYLVIGTGKKITLECSQTMGHDKMYWYQQDPGMELHLIHYSYGVNSTEKGDLSSESTVSRIRTEHFPLTLESARPSHTSQYLCASSARFLSTDTQYFGPGTRLTVL.

The rearrangement uses TRBV2 and TRBJ1-4, with 8 bases aligning to TRBD1. Per the germline V gene, CDR1 is SNHLY and CDR2 is FYNNEI. The CDR3 extends over 14 amino acids. V lost 6 bases and J lost 2; bases outside the gene matches: 2. CDR3 sequence: CASSAGGTNEKLFF. DNA for the CDR3: TGTGCCAGCAGCGCAGGGGGCACTAATGAAAAACTGTTTTTT.

This sequence joins TRBV10-2 and TRBJ2-1, with D tentatively TRBD2 (6 bases). The CDR3 sequence is 17 residues long. V lost 0 bases, J lost 8 bases, and 20 bases lay in between. The germline gives CDR1 WSHSY, CDR2 SAAADI. CDR3 bases: TGCGCCAGCAGTGAGTCTCCGGTGTGGAGGGATAGCGATGAGCAGTTCTTC. Encoded protein: CASSESPVWRDSDEQFF.

The rearrangement uses TRBV27 and TRBJ2-1; weak D call: TRBD2 (5 bases). This CDR3 is 15 amino acids long. Trimming stripped 6 bases from V and 0 bases from J, with 12 bases between. Germline CDR1 and CDR2: MNHEY and SMNVEV (reference sequence). CDR3 DNA sequence: TGTGCCAGCAGCCAAGCGGTTCTCTCCTACAATGAGCAGTTCTTC. Translation gives CASSQAVLSYNEQFF.